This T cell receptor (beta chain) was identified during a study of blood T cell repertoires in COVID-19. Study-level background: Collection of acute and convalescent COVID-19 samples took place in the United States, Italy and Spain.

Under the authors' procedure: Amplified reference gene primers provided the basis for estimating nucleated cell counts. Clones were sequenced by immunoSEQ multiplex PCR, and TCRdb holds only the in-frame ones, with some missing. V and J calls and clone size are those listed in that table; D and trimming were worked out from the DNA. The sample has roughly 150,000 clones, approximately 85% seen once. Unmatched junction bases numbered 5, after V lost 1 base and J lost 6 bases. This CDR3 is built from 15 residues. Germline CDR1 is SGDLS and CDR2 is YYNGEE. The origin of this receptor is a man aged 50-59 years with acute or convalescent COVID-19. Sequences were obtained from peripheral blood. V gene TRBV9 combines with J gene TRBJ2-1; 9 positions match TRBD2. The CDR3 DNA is TGTGCCAGCAGCGTAATGGCGGGAGGGTCCAATGAGCAGTTCTTC. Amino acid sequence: CASSVMAGGSNEQFF.